A selection of T cell receptor beta chains follows, all from one sample in a study of blood T cells in healthy people across ages. TCRdb recomputed calls from the 5' RACE reads with MiXCR, one row per CDR3 protein. The sample lists about 1.8 million distinct CDR3 sequences; around half were seen once. The sample comprised blood. The receptors stem from a middle-aged woman in good health. CDR3s include the opening cysteine and the closing phenylalanine or tryptophan. Each record gives: J gene, clone size, D gene, V gene, CDR3 DNA, CDR3 protein. D genes are given only for firm matches. Rows give clone size only sometimes, using once, few, many, or a class for an expanded clone.

J gene: TRBJ2-5; clone size: few; D gene: NA; V gene: TRBV28; CDR3 DNA: TGTGCCAGCAGTTCGGCCAGCCAGACCCAGTACTTC; CDR3 protein: CASSSASQTQYF
J gene: TRBJ2-7; clone size: NA; D gene: NA; V gene: TRBV28; CDR3 DNA: TGTGCCAGCAGCAATCTGGGGGGCACCACCGAGCAGTACTTC; CDR3 protein: CASSNLGGTTEQYF
J gene: TRBJ1-1; clone size: once; D gene: NA; V gene: TRBV19; CDR3 DNA: TGTGCCAGTAGCCCGAGACAGGAGACGGGCACTGAAGCTTTCTTT; CDR3 protein: CASSPRQETGTEAFF
J gene: TRBJ2-7; clone size: NA; D gene: TRBD2; V gene: TRBV2; CDR3 DNA: TGTGCCAGCAGTGCTAAGGCGGGAGGGGGCTCCTACGAGCAGTACTTC; CDR3 protein: CASSAKAGGGSYEQYF
J gene: TRBJ2-5; clone size: NA; D gene: TRBD2; V gene: TRBV11-1; CDR3 DNA: TGTGCCAGCAGCCATGACTATAAGCGGGGGGGCCAAGAGACCCAGTACTTC; CDR3 protein: CASSHDYKRGGQETQYF
J gene: TRBJ1-2; clone size: NA; D gene: NA; V gene: TRBV9; CDR3 DNA: TGTGCCAACAGCCTCCAGTTGGGAGGGACTAACTATGGCTACACCTTC; CDR3 protein: CANSLQLGGTNYGYTF
J gene: TRBJ1-1; clone size: NA; D gene: NA; V gene: TRBV20-1; CDR3 DNA: TGCAGTGCTAGAGATCCCAGTGGGGCGACTGAAGCTTTCTTT; CDR3 protein: CSARDPSGATEAFF
J gene: TRBJ1-2; clone size: few; D gene: NA; V gene: TRBV27; CDR3 DNA: TGTGCCAGCAGTCCCGCGGCCAAATATAACTATGGCTACACCTTC; CDR3 protein: CASSPAAKYNYGYTF
J gene: TRBJ2-3; clone size: NA; D gene: NA; V gene: TRBV6-5; CDR3 DNA: TGTGCCAGCAGTTACTCGAGGGGTAGGGATACGCAGTATTTT; CDR3 protein: CASSYSRGRDTQYF
J gene: TRBJ2-3; clone size: few; D gene: NA; V gene: TRBV4-3; CDR3 DNA: TGCGCCAGCAGCCAAGAAACAGGGCCAGATACGCAGTATTTT; CDR3 protein: CASSQETGPDTQYF
J gene: TRBJ2-3; clone size: NA; D gene: TRBD2; V gene: TRBV20-1; CDR3 DNA: TGCAGTGCTAGGTTGTGGGGGGTAGCGGGGGGCACAGATACGCAGTATTTT; CDR3 protein: CSARLWGVAGGTDTQYF
J gene: TRBJ2-3; clone size: NA; D gene: TRBD2; V gene: TRBV7-3; CDR3 DNA: TGTGCCAGCGGCTCCGGATCGGGGGGAGATACGCAGTATTTT; CDR3 protein: CASGSGSGGDTQYF
J gene: TRBJ1-2; clone size: NA; D gene: NA; V gene: TRBV9; CDR3 DNA: TGTGCCAGCAGCGCTTCAGGGGAGACTAACTATGGCTACACCTTC; CDR3 protein: CASSASGETNYGYTF
J gene: TRBJ2-4; clone size: few; D gene: TRBD2; V gene: TRBV28; CDR3 DNA: TGTGCCAGCAGTCCCGCCCGGACTAGCGGGGGGGCGGCCAAAAACATTCAGTACTTC; CDR3 protein: CASSPARTSGGAAKNIQYF
J gene: TRBJ1-2; clone size: NA; D gene: TRBD1; V gene: TRBV7-9; CDR3 DNA: TGTGCCAGCTCCGGACAGGGGAATGGGAACTATGGCTACACCTTC; CDR3 protein: CASSGQGNGNYGYTF
J gene: TRBJ2-7; clone size: NA; D gene: NA; V gene: TRBV5-6; CDR3 DNA: TGTGCCAGCAGGGTACTAGGCACCTCCTACGAGCAGTACTTC; CDR3 protein: CASRVLGTSYEQYF
J gene: TRBJ2-4; clone size: NA; D gene: NA; V gene: TRBV6-2/TRBV6-3; CDR3 DNA: TGTGCCAGCAGTTACGATTGGGGGGACTCACCCACCGAAAGAGCCAAAAACATTCAGTACTTC; CDR3 protein: CASSYDWGDSPTERAKNIQYF
J gene: TRBJ1-5; clone size: NA; D gene: NA; V gene: TRBV29-1; CDR3 DNA: TGCAGCGCGGGAGGGGTCGAGAATCAGCCCCAGCATTTT; CDR3 protein: CSAGGVENQPQHF
J gene: TRBJ1-4; clone size: NA; D gene: TRBD1; V gene: TRBV28; CDR3 DNA: TGTGCCAGTAGTTTATGGGGGACAGCTGCAACTAATGAAAAACTGTTTTTT; CDR3 protein: CASSLWGTAATNEKLFF
J gene: TRBJ2-7; clone size: many; D gene: NA; V gene: TRBV20-1; CDR3 DNA: TGCAGTGCTAGACGGGGGAGCTACGAGCAGTACTTC; CDR3 protein: CSARRGSYEQYF
J gene: TRBJ1-1; clone size: NA; D gene: NA; V gene: TRBV7-2; CDR3 DNA: TGTGCCAGCAGCTTAACGGGGGTTAGCACTGAAGCTTTCTTT; CDR3 protein: CASSLTGVSTEAFF
J gene: TRBJ2-7; clone size: NA; D gene: NA; V gene: TRBV7-8; CDR3 DNA: TGTGCCAGCAGCTCTTTTCGGGGAGGGGGCTCCGAGCAGTACTTC; CDR3 protein: CASSSFRGGGSEQYF
J gene: TRBJ2-4; clone size: NA; D gene: TRBD2; V gene: TRBV29-1; CDR3 DNA: TGCAGCGTTGAATTTCTAGCGGGGGTGCCGTTTATCAATGAGCAGTACTTC; CDR3 protein: CSVEFLAGVPFINEQYF
J gene: TRBJ2-7; clone size: NA; D gene: TRBD1; V gene: TRBV12-3/TRBV12-4; CDR3 DNA: TGTGCCAGCGGAGAGAGACAGGGCGCCCACGAGCAGTACTTC; CDR3 protein: CASGERQGAHEQYF
J gene: TRBJ1-4; clone size: NA; D gene: TRBD1; V gene: TRBV2; CDR3 DNA: TGTGCCAGCAGTGGACAGGGGGCGACGGCTAATGAAAAACTGTTTTTT; CDR3 protein: CASSGQGATANEKLFF
J gene: TRBJ2-5; clone size: NA; D gene: NA; V gene: TRBV13; CDR3 DNA: TGTGCCAGCAGCTTACTTAACCAAGAGACCCAGTACTTC; CDR3 protein: CASSLLNQETQYF
J gene: TRBJ2-5; clone size: NA; D gene: NA; V gene: TRBV24-1; CDR3 DNA: TGTGCCACCTCCGGGGCGTACCAAGAGACCCAGTACTTC; CDR3 protein: CATSGAYQETQYF
J gene: TRBJ2-3; clone size: NA; D gene: NA; V gene: TRBV19; CDR3 DNA: TGTGCCAGTACCGATTCAATTTCCACAGATACGCAGTATTTT; CDR3 protein: CASTDSISTDTQYF
J gene: TRBJ2-5; clone size: NA; D gene: NA; V gene: TRBV12-3/TRBV12-4; CDR3 DNA: TGTGCCAGCAGTCCCGAGCGAGGGCAGCAGTACTTC; CDR3 protein: CASSPERGQQYF
J gene: TRBJ2-3; clone size: once; D gene: NA; V gene: TRBV12-3/TRBV12-4; CDR3 DNA: TGTGCCAGCATTCCTGATAGAGGGGTTGGAGATACGCAGTATTTT; CDR3 protein: CASIPDRGVGDTQYF
J gene: TRBJ2-5; clone size: NA; D gene: NA; V gene: TRBV11-2; CDR3 DNA: TGTGCCAGCAGCTTGTACGGGACTTCTCAAGAGACCCAGTACTTC; CDR3 protein: CASSLYGTSQETQYF
J gene: TRBJ1-2; clone size: few; D gene: NA; V gene: TRBV29-1; CDR3 DNA: TGCAGCGTTCCTGGCGGTCGGGAGACTAACTATGGCTACACCTTC; CDR3 protein: CSVPGGRETNYGYTF
J gene: TRBJ2-1; clone size: NA; D gene: NA; V gene: TRBV20-1; CDR3 DNA: TGCAGTGCGACCACGGACAGAGACAATGAGCAGTTCTTC; CDR3 protein: CSATTDRDNEQFF
J gene: TRBJ2-1; clone size: few; D gene: TRBD1; V gene: TRBV20-1; CDR3 DNA: TGCAGTGCTCCATCGGACAGGGAGTACAATGAGCAGTTCTTC; CDR3 protein: CSAPSDREYNEQFF
J gene: TRBJ2-4; clone size: NA; D gene: NA; V gene: TRBV4-1; CDR3 DNA: TGCGCCAGCAGTCATTCGACTACTAGATCCCAAAACATTCAGTACTTC; CDR3 protein: CASSHSTTRSQNIQYF
J gene: TRBJ2-6; clone size: NA; D gene: TRBD1; V gene: TRBV7-2; CDR3 DNA: TGTGCCAGCAGCTTGGCTCGAACAGGGGTCGGGGCCAACGTCCTGACTTTC; CDR3 protein: CASSLARTGVGANVLTF
J gene: TRBJ1-5; clone size: NA; D gene: NA; V gene: TRBV7-2; CDR3 DNA: TGTGCCAGCAGCTTTGGGTCAGGGAACACTCAGCCCCAGCATTTT; CDR3 protein: CASSFGSGNTQPQHF
J gene: TRBJ2-1; clone size: few; D gene: TRBD2; V gene: TRBV5-5; CDR3 DNA: TGTGCCAGCAGCTTGAGCCTAGCGGGGGACTACAATGAGCAGTTCTTC; CDR3 protein: CASSLSLAGDYNEQFF
J gene: TRBJ2-5; clone size: NA; D gene: TRBD1; V gene: TRBV5-1; CDR3 DNA: TGCGCCAGCAGCCCAGGACAGGGTTTTACAGAGACCCAGTACTTC; CDR3 protein: CASSPGQGFTETQYF
J gene: TRBJ2-4; clone size: NA; D gene: TRBD2; V gene: TRBV20-1; CDR3 DNA: TGCAGTGCACATCCTAGCGGGGGTAAAAACATTCAGTACTTC; CDR3 protein: CSAHPSGGKNIQYF
J gene: TRBJ2-2; clone size: NA; D gene: NA; V gene: TRBV5-1; CDR3 DNA: TGCGCCAGCAACCCAGACTCGAACACCGGGGAGCTGTTTTTT; CDR3 protein: CASNPDSNTGELFF
J gene: TRBJ2-3; clone size: NA; D gene: NA; V gene: TRBV6-1; CDR3 DNA: TGTGCCAGCACATATCATGATACGCAGTATTTT; CDR3 protein: CASTYHDTQYF
J gene: TRBJ2-5; clone size: many; D gene: NA; V gene: TRBV7-2; CDR3 DNA: TGTGCCAGCAGCTTATGGGCCCAAGAGACCCAGTACTTC; CDR3 protein: CASSLWAQETQYF
J gene: TRBJ2-3; clone size: few; D gene: TRBD1; V gene: TRBV5-1; CDR3 DNA: TGCGCCAGCAGCTTGGGGACAGGGGAAGGGAATACGCAGTATTTT; CDR3 protein: CASSLGTGEGNTQYF
J gene: TRBJ2-7; clone size: NA; D gene: NA; V gene: TRBV7-9; CDR3 DNA: TGTGCCAGCAGCTCCCATCAGGGGTCCTACGAGCAGTACTTC; CDR3 protein: CASSSHQGSYEQYF
J gene: TRBJ2-5; clone size: few; D gene: NA; V gene: TRBV10-3; CDR3 DNA: TGTGCCCCCCAATATAGATTGGAGACCCAGTACTTC; CDR3 protein: CAPQYRLETQYF
J gene: TRBJ2-3; clone size: NA; D gene: TRBD2; V gene: TRBV5-6; CDR3 DNA: TGTGCCAGCAGCTTGGTGAGCGGGGGGGCCACAGATACGCAGTATTTT; CDR3 protein: CASSLVSGGATDTQYF
J gene: TRBJ2-1; clone size: NA; D gene: NA; V gene: TRBV5-1; CDR3 DNA: TGCGCCAGCAGCTTGTATAGCACTAGCATCGTCAATGAGCAGTTCTTC; CDR3 protein: CASSLYSTSIVNEQFF
J gene: TRBJ2-1; clone size: few; D gene: TRBD2; V gene: TRBV7-6; CDR3 DNA: TGTGCCAGCAGCTCCTGGACTAGCGGGGGGGCCGGCAATGAGCAGTTCTTC; CDR3 protein: CASSSWTSGGAGNEQFF
J gene: TRBJ2-3; clone size: few; D gene: NA; V gene: TRBV28; CDR3 DNA: TGTGCCAGCAGTCCGGCCCTCCCGACGAGCGATACGCAGTATTTT; CDR3 protein: CASSPALPTSDTQYF
J gene: TRBJ1-1; clone size: few; D gene: NA; V gene: TRBV12-3/TRBV12-4; CDR3 DNA: TGTGCCAGCAGGGGTTATATGAACACTGAAGCTTTCTTT; CDR3 protein: CASRGYMNTEAFF
J gene: TRBJ2-5; clone size: NA; D gene: NA; V gene: TRBV6-2/TRBV6-3; CDR3 DNA: TGTGCCAGCAGCCGCGGGATTCCTATGGGGGAGCAGTACTTC; CDR3 protein: CASSRGIPMGEQYF
J gene: TRBJ2-3; clone size: NA; D gene: NA; V gene: TRBV4-3; CDR3 DNA: TGCGCCAGCAGCCTGAGGATCAGGGACGGCACAGATACGCAGTATTTT; CDR3 protein: CASSLRIRDGTDTQYF
J gene: TRBJ2-7; clone size: NA; D gene: NA; V gene: TRBV14; CDR3 DNA: TGTGCCAGCACCCGGTACACCCACTACGAGCAGTACTTC; CDR3 protein: CASTRYTHYEQYF